This passage covers 15 T cell receptor beta chains from one sample sequenced in a study of CD8+ T cells in alopecia areata (dated by TCRdb to the late 2010s). To prepare the library, the immunoSEQ multiplex PCR assay was applied. For TCR sequencing, RNA was extracted from every sample and reverse transcribed into cDNA to serve as template. TCRdb mirrors the immuneACCESS table, restricted to in-frame sequences. Some clones are absent from its copies; in checked studies, under half trace to an unresolved V gene, and the reason for the others is unknown. Here the sample has around 70,000 clones; roughly 28% occur a single time. About 15% of the sample lies in the top ten. This specimen's time point label, per the study, means: 4 weeks on oral tofacitinib. This specimen's treatment or condition label, per the study, means: oral pan-JAK inhibitor, 5-10 mg twice daily. Specimen: CD8+ T cells sorted from blood, collected at week 4, from a patient treated with tofacitinib. These receptors were taken from a human donor with alopecia areata.

This clone was observed a handful of times. CDR3 DNA: TGTGCCAGCAGCGTATCCCATGAGCAGTTCTTC. This gives the protein CASSVSHEQFF. J is TRBJ2-1 and V is TRBV9, with D unresolved. The germline gives CDR1 SGDLS, CDR2 YYNGEE. CDR3 length equals 11 residues. Between the trimmed V and J ends, which lost 1 base and 8 bases, there was a span of 4 bases.

The chain combines TRBV29-1 with TRBJ2-7; 9 bases agree with TRBD2. Germline loops: CDR1 SQVTM, CDR2 ANQGSEA. The CDR3 length is 14 residues. Trimming cost V 5 bases and J 6 bases; bases outside gene matches: 11. CDR3 in DNA: TGCAGCGTTTCCACTAGCGGGCCCTCTGGCGAGCAGTACTTC. This encodes CSVSTSGPSGEQYF.

This chain uses TRBV29-1 with TRBJ2-5; TRBD2 is a possible D gene (6 bases). The V and J ends lost 1 base and 11 bases respectively, with 17 bases between them. CDR1 is SQVTM, CDR2 ANQGSEA, per germline. This CDR3 has 13 amino acids. The CDR3 reads CSVEVRGTGEQYF. CDR3 coding DNA: TGCAGCGTTGAAGTGAGGGGTACGGGAGAGCAGTACTTC.

CDR3 amino acids: CASSLTGGGGNQPQHF. The CDR3 DNA reads TGTGCCAGCAGCCTTACAGGGGGGGGAGGCAATCAGCCCCAGCATTTT. The J gene is TRBJ1-5, the V gene TRBV11-1; 8 positions agree with TRBD1. With 5 bases clipped from V and 2 bases from J, the junction kept 8 bases outside the gene matches. The CDR3 runs to 16 residues. CDR1 is SGHAT, CDR2 FQDESV, per germline (reference sequence).

The V and J genes are TRBV7-6 and TRBJ2-3; D assignment may be TRBD1 or TRBD2 (5 bases each). The V and J ends lost 5 bases and 5 bases respectively, with 14 bases between them. CDR1 is SGHVS, CDR2 FNYEAQ, per germline. The CDR3 is 14 residues long. As DNA, the CDR3 is TGTGCCAGCAGCCCCCGGCAGGGAGAAGATACGCAGTATTTT. It codes for CASSPRQGEDTQYF.

This chain connects TRBV7-4 to TRBJ2-2; TRBD1 might be the D (6 bases). The germline V gene has CDR1 SGHVT and CDR2 SQSDAQ. This CDR3 has 14 amino acids. V lost 8 bases and J 1 base, leaving 11 bases between the germline ends. The CDR3 here is CASQGHLNTGELFF. In DNA, the CDR3 is TGTGCCAGCCAGGGACACCTGAACACCGGGGAGCTGTTTTTT.

J is TRBJ2-4 and V is TRBV29-1; 9 nucleotides align to TRBD2. This CDR3 has 18 amino acids. CDR1 is SQVTM, CDR2 ANQGSEA, per germline. V shed 6 bases, J shed 3 bases, and the junction held 18 bases outside the gene matches. The CDR3 bases are TGCAGCGTCATACCAACTCTGAATAGCGGGAGTGTCAAAAACATTCAGTACTTC. Translating gives CSVIPTLNSGSVKNIQYF.

This chain connects TRBV7-9 to TRBJ1-1; D call uncertain. Per the germline V gene, CDR1 is SEHNR and CDR2 is FQNEAQ (reference sequence). This CDR3 region has 13 residues. Trimming cost V 4 bases and J 0 bases, with 6 bases left between them. CDR3 coding DNA: TGTGCCAGCAGCTCAAGTGTGAACACTGAAGCTTTCTTT. Its protein is CASSSSVNTEAFF.

The rearrangement joins TRBV30 to TRBJ2-3; 8 positions agree with TRBD2. Trimming removed 2 bases from V and 5 bases from J; junction bases left unmatched: 9. The germline V gene encodes CDR1 GTSNPN and CDR2 SVGIG (reference sequence). The length of the CDR3 is 15 residues. This CDR3 is CAWSHTSGAGDTQYF. Here the CDR3 DNA reads TGTGCCTGGAGTCATACTAGCGGAGCAGGAGATACGCAGTATTTT.

The CDR3 region has the DNA TGTGCCAGCAGCCCCCTTGACGGAAAACTGTTTTTT. This sequence encodes CASSPLDGKLFF. V and J are TRBV6-5 and TRBJ1-4; D not resolved. The CDR3 spans 12 residues. Trimming shortened V by 6 bases and J by 10 bases, and 12 bases separated the two germline ends. CDR1 and CDR2 (germline): MNHEY, SVGAGI.

This clone was recorded a few times. The chain joins TRBV29-1 to TRBJ2-5, with D maybe TRBD2 (7 bases). The V gene's germline CDR1 is SQVTM and CDR2 ANQGSEA. Trimming shortened V by 6 bases and J by 4 bases, and 15 bases separated the two germline ends. The CDR3 is 13 amino acids. The CDR3 nucleotides are TGCAGCGTCCCCGGACTAGGGGGAGAGACCCAGTACTTC. It specifies CSVPGLGGETQYF.

The chain is built from TRBV15 and TRBJ2-7; D may be TRBD2 (5 bases). V was pared by 5 bases and J by 5 bases, with 16 bases between. The V gene's germline CDR1 is LNHNV and CDR2 YYDKDF (reference sequence). The CDR3 length is 14 residues. This chain's CDR3 is CATSRQGERHEQYF. Here the CDR3 DNA reads TGTGCCACCAGCCGACAAGGAGAGCGGCACGAGCAGTACTTC.

The V gene is TRBV6-5, the J gene TRBJ2-1; D is unresolved. This CDR3 spans 15 amino acids. Germline V CDR1 and CDR2: MNHEY, SVGAGI. Trimming took 5 bases from V and 4 from J, leaving 15 bases between them. CDR3 in amino acids: CASSPSPSLYNEQFF. The CDR3, as DNA: TGTGCCAGCAGTCCCTCCCCCAGCCTGTACAATGAGCAGTTCTTC.

This clone appeared once. This chain uses TRBV4-1 with TRBJ2-7, with 7 bases aligning to TRBD1. CDR3 length: 15 amino acids. Germline V gene lookup returns CDR1 MGHRA and CDR2 YSYEKL. The J segment lost 0 bases and the V segment lost 3 bases, leaving 5 bases of the junction unmatched. DNA of the CDR3: TGCGCCAGCAGCCACAAGACAGGGATCTCCTACGAGCAGTACTTC. It specifies CASSHKTGISYEQYF.

The chain carries TRBV2 and TRBJ2-1; no reliable D call. The germline V gene has CDR1 SNHLY and CDR2 FYNNEI. V lost 8 bases and J 5 bases, leaving 4 bases between the germline ends. CDR3 size: 10 residues. The DNA of the CDR3 is TGTGCCAGCCACCACAATGAGCAGTTCTTC. Translated, it gives CASHHNEQFF.